These 17 T cell receptor beta chains came from one sample sequenced in a study of T cell responses to AZD1222 COVID-19 vaccine (dated by TCRdb to the early 2020s). Receptor amplification or capture employed the immunoSEQ multiplex PCR assay. TCRdb obtained this table from immuneACCESS and retained in-frame rearrangements with V and J assigned. These tables miss some clones; where compared with another copy, unresolved V genes account for less than half of the shortfall, and the remainder is unexplained. In all, the sample holds some 25,000 clones, and 88% of those were seen once. Jointly, the top ten make up around 2.9% of the sample. The time point label on this specimen signifies: about 28 days (+/-7) after the second vaccine dose. This specimen consisted of peripheral blood, obtained 28 days after the second AZD1222 dose. Source of these receptors: an adult who received the AZD1222 COVID-19 vaccine.

The V and J genes are TRBV5-1 and TRBJ2-7, with no clear D. The CDR3 is 14 amino acids. The germline CDR1 and CDR2 sequences are SGHRS and YFSETQ. V was shortened by 0 bases and J by 0 bases, with 7 bases between the two germline ends. The CDR3 DNA sequence: TGCGCCAGCAGCTTGGACAGCTACTCCTACGAGCAGTACTTC. It encodes CASSLDSYSYEQYF. Full variable domain (outside the CDR3, taken from reference TRBV5-1 and TRBJ2-7): KAGVTQTPRYLIKTRGQQVTLSCSPISGHRSVSWYQQTPGQGLQFLFEYFSETQRNKGNFPGRFSGRQFSNSRSEMNVSTLELGDSALYLCASSLDSYSYEQYFGPGTRLTVT.

The chain uses TRBV28 and TRBJ1-5, with D perhaps TRBD1 (5 bases). Germline V gene data show CDR1 as MDHEN and CDR2 as SYDVKM. V was pared by 8 bases and J by 0 bases, with 17 bases between. The CDR3 is 16 residues long. CDR3 in amino acids: CASWKRRGYSNQPQHF. CDR3 DNA sequence: TGTGCCAGCTGGAAACGGAGGGGATATAGCAATCAGCCCCAGCATTTT.

The CDR3 DNA reads TGTGCCACCAGCAGAACCCCAGAAGCCTATGGCTACACCTTC. It encodes CATSRTPEAYGYTF. J is TRBJ1-2 and V is TRBV15; D not resolved. The CDR3 runs 14 residues. V dropped 2 bases and J dropped 4 bases, with 11 bases sitting between them. Germline V gene lookup returns CDR1 LNHNV and CDR2 YYDKDF (reference sequence).

The chain is built from TRBV4-3 and TRBJ1-4; D perhaps matches TRBD1 (5 bases). V was pared by 0 bases and J by 8 bases, with 13 bases between. This CDR3 has 15 residues. Germline lookup yields CDR1 LGHNA and CDR2 YSLEER. The CDR3 sequence: CASSQDRGVGEKLFF. CDR3 DNA sequence: TGCGCCAGCAGCCAAGATCGGGGGGTTGGGGAAAAACTGTTTTTT.

J is TRBJ1-2 and V is TRBV19; 10 bases agree with TRBD1. V was clipped by 1 base and J by 8 bases; unmatched bases: 4. The CDR3 consists of 14 residues. Germline V gene lookup returns CDR1 LNHDA and CDR2 SQIVND (reference sequence). CDR3 sequence reads: CASSIATGGTGYTF. The CDR3 DNA reads TGTGCCAGTAGTATAGCGACAGGGGGCACGGGCTACACCTTC. The full variable domain, in which reference TRBV19 and TRBJ1-2 provide the parts outside the CDR3, is DGGITQSPKYLFRKEGQNVTLSCEQNLNHDAMYWYRQDPGQGLRLIYYSQIVNDFQKGDIAEGYSVSREKKESFPLTVTSAQKNPTAFYLCASSIATGGTGYTFGSGTRLTVV.

The rearrangement uses TRBV2 and TRBJ2-1; 10 bases line up with TRBD2. CDR1 is SNHLY, CDR2 FYNNEI, per germline. The CDR3 totals 14 residues. The ends lost 7 bases at V and 5 bases at J; junction bases unmatched: 5. The CDR3 loop is CASNPLAGDNEQFF. CDR3 coding DNA: TGTGCCAGCAACCCCCTAGCGGGGGACAATGAGCAGTTCTTC. The full variable domain, in which reference TRBV2 and TRBJ2-1 provide the parts outside the CDR3, is EPEVTQTPSHQVTQMGQEVILRCVPISNHLYFYWYRQILGQKVEFLVSFYNNEISEKSEIFDDQFSVERPDGSNFTLKIRSTKLEDSAMYFCASNPLAGDNEQFFGPGTRLTVL.

The chain is built from TRBV7-9 and TRBJ2-1, with D unclear. This CDR3 contains 12 residues. Germline CDR1 reads SEHNR; CDR2 reads FQNEAQ (reference sequence). V was cut by 1 base and J by 7 bases, with 5 bases left in between. The CDR3 DNA reads as TGTGCCAGCAGCTTAGGGGATAATGAGCAGTTCTTC. Encoded protein: CASSLGDNEQFF.

The chain links TRBV4-1 to TRBJ2-3; D is perhaps TRBD1 or TRBD2 (5 bases each). Trimming removed 1 base at V and 0 bases at J, with 11 bases between. Germline CDR1 MGHRA, CDR2 YSYEKL. The CDR3 runs to 16 residues. CDR3 sequence reads: CASSQVPRDSTDTQYF. The CDR3 region has the DNA TGCGCCAGCAGCCAAGTACCCCGGGACAGCACAGATACGCAGTATTTT.

This clone was seen just once. The CDR3 here is CASSWDTLSYEQYF. The CDR3 coding sequence is TGCGCCAGCAGCTGGGATACCCTGAGCTACGAGCAGTACTTC. V gene TRBV5-1 combines with J gene TRBJ2-7, with D unclear. Looked up from germline, CDR1 is SGHRS and CDR2 is YFSETQ. V lost 3 bases to trimming and J lost 3 bases, with 13 bases between them. The CDR3 is 14 amino acids.

The chain employs TRBV4-3 and TRBJ1-4; D not resolved. Per germline, CDR1 LGHNA and CDR2 YSLEER. V was cut by 0 bases and J by 7 bases, with 15 bases left in between. CDR3 length: 16 residues. As DNA, the CDR3 is TGCGCCAGCAGCCAAGATAGGGCGGGCATTCGTGAAAAACTGTTTTTT. Amino acid sequence: CASSQDRAGIREKLFF.

The chain employs TRBV3-1 (or the pseudogene TRBV3-2) and TRBJ1-3; 7 nucleotides match TRBD1. The CDR3 is 16 amino acids. The V gene end was trimmed by 1 base and the J gene end by 1 base; junction bases not matched to a gene: 4. Germline values: CDR1 LGHDT, CDR2 YNNKEL (reference sequence). CDR3 region: CASSQGYRGSGNTIYF. For the CDR3, the DNA is TGTGCCAGCAGCCAAGGATACAGGGGTTCTGGAAACACCATATATTTT.

This rearrangement joins TRBV28 to TRBJ1-1; D possibly corresponds to TRBD1 (5 bases). In germline, CDR1 is MDHEN, CDR2 SYDVKM. This CDR3 is built from 14 residues. V lost 3 bases to trimming and J lost 5 bases, with 13 bases between them. Written as DNA, the CDR3 is TGTGCCAGCAGTTTGGAGGAGGGGCGGACTGAAGCTTTCTTT. Translating it yields CASSLEEGRTEAFF.

This chain connects TRBV3-1 (or the pseudogene TRBV3-2) to TRBJ1-1; TRBD1 might be the D (6 bases). The CDR3 runs 14 residues. In germline, CDR1 is LGHDT, CDR2 YNNKEL (reference sequence). V gave up 3 bases and J gave up 5 bases, with 13 bases separating them. The CDR3 protein is CASSQFGGRTEAFF. CDR3 coding DNA: TGTGCCAGCAGCCAGTTTGGGGGCCGGACTGAAGCTTTCTTT.

This clone was observed once. The chain is built from TRBV7-3 and TRBJ2-5; perhaps TRBD2 as D (6 bases). V was clipped by 5 bases and J by 5 bases, with 18 bases between them. The CDR3 sequence is 15 residues long. The germline CDR1 and CDR2 sequences are SGHTA and FQGTGA. The CDR3 nucleotides are TGTGCCAGCAGCGCCGGACACGGGGGAGAGGAGACCCAGTACTTC. This codes for CASSAGHGGEETQYF.

The chain links TRBV27 to TRBJ1-3; no clear D. The CDR3 is 14 residues long. Trimming left V 6 bases short and J 0 bases short, with 9 bases between. CDR1 and CDR2 (germline): MNHEY, SMNVEV (reference sequence). The CDR3 sequence is CASSSTVSGNTIYF. As DNA, the CDR3 is TGTGCCAGCAGCTCTACAGTCTCTGGAAACACCATATATTTT.

The V gene is TRBV3-1 (or the pseudogene TRBV3-2), the J gene TRBJ2-1, with D perhaps matching TRBD2 (5 bases). Germline V gene data show CDR1 as LGHDT and CDR2 as YNNKEL (reference sequence). This CDR3 has 16 residues. Trimming took off 0 bases at V and 3 bases at J, with 12 bases between the two ends. The CDR3 sequence is CASSQDRGQNYNEQFF. The CDR3 region has the DNA TGTGCCAGCAGCCAAGATCGGGGTCAGAACTACAATGAGCAGTTCTTC.

J is TRBJ2-5 and V is TRBV18, with D perhaps matching TRBD1 (5 bases). The CDR3 is 16 residues long. Germline V lookup: CDR1 KGHSH, CDR2 LQKENI. Trimming removed 1 base at V and 1 base at J, with 13 bases between. The CDR3 nucleotides read TGTGCCAGCTCACCACTTACGAAGGGGTCCCAAGAGACCCAGTACTTC. Translated: CASSPLTKGSQETQYF.